Below are 14 T cell receptor beta chains sequenced from a single sample in a study of cytomegalovirus exposure and HLA in healthy donors. Researchers ran the PCR with 60 Vbeta and 13 Jbeta primers. Repertoires were generated with immunoSEQ multiplex PCR, while TCRdb's copy carries only in-frame clones and drops some. The sample contains some 180,000 clones, about nine tenths of which appear only once. Sequenced input: PBMCs. All receptors come from a boy between 2 and 10 years old in good health and CMV-seronegative.

V and J are TRBV5-1 and TRBJ2-7; perhaps TRBD2 as D (6 bases). CDR3 size: 14 residues. The ends were cut back, 0 bases at V and 6 bases at J, with 13 bases in the middle. Germline CDR1 and CDR2: SGHRS and YFSETQ. The CDR3: CASSLGGGFGEQYF. The CDR3 DNA is TGCGCCAGCAGCTTGGGTGGGGGGTTCGGCGAGCAGTACTTC.

This clone came up a few times. The chain links TRBV7-9 to TRBJ1-5, with D uncertain. CDR1 is SEHNR and CDR2 is FQNEAQ in the germline V gene (reference sequence). V shed 4 bases and J shed 3 bases, with 7 bases lying between them. There are 13 residues in the CDR3. The CDR3 here is CASSSEINQPQHF. The CDR3 bases are TGTGCCAGCAGCTCGGAGATCAATCAGCCCCAGCATTTT.

This rearrangement joins TRBV10-3 to TRBJ1-6; TRBD1 agrees at 7 bases. The V and J ends lost 3 bases and 10 bases, in that order; junction bases with no gene match: 6. Per the germline V gene, CDR1 is ENHRY and CDR2 is SYGVKD. This CDR3 region has 14 residues. The chain's CDR3 is CAISEGGKGSPLHF. The CDR3, as DNA: TGTGCCATCAGTGAAGGGGGCAAAGGCTCACCCCTCCACTTT.

The chain carries TRBV7-9 and TRBJ1-4; TRBD1 matches at 9 bases. After removal of 5 bases from V and 7 bases from J, the junction contained 14 bases not matched to a gene. Germline assignment: CDR1 SEHNR and CDR2 FQNEAQ (reference sequence). The CDR3 contains 17 residues. The CDR3 sequence: CASSPSPPDRGAEKLFF. CDR3 bases: TGTGCCAGCAGCCCCAGCCCTCCTGACAGGGGGGCTGAAAAACTGTTTTTT. Full variable domain (outside the CDR3, taken from reference TRBV7-9 and TRBJ1-4): DTGVSQNPRHKITKRGQNVTFRCDPISEHNRLYWYRQTLGQGPEFLTYFQNEAQLEKSRLLSDRFSAERPKGSFSTLEIQRTEQGDSAMYLCASSPSPPDRGAEKLFFGSGTQLSVL.

The chain employs TRBV27 and TRBJ2-5, with 7 bases matching TRBD1. From germline, CDR1 is MNHEY and CDR2 SMNVEV (reference sequence). V was pared by 3 bases and J by 5 bases, with 3 bases of the junction left unmatched. This CDR3 comprises 13 residues. The CDR3 sequence: CASSLTGMETQYF. CDR3 DNA sequence: TGTGCCAGCAGTTTGACAGGGATGGAGACCCAGTACTTC.

The chain has TRBV7-2 and TRBJ1-6; tentatively, D is TRBD1 (5 bases). Deletions cut 2 bases from V and 7 bases from J, with 15 bases between. The germline CDR1 and CDR2 sequences are SGHTA and FQGNSA. The CDR3 totals 16 residues. CDR3: CASSLHPGGTNSPLHF. The CDR3 coding sequence is TGTGCCAGCAGCTTACACCCGGGGGGGACCAATTCACCCCTCCACTTT. The full variable domain, with the rest looked up from reference TRBV7-2 and TRBJ1-6, is GAGVSQSPSNKVTEKGKDVELRCDPISGHTALYWYRQSLGQGLEFLIYFQGNSAPDKSGLPSDRFSAERTGGSVSTLTIQRTQQEDSAVYLCASSLHPGGTNSPLHFGNGTRLTVT.

The rearrangement links TRBV19 to TRBJ2-1, with a weak D call TRBD2 (6 bases). Germline CDR1 and CDR2: LNHDA and SQIVND (reference sequence). The CDR3 is made up of 14 amino acids. V lost 1 base and J 9 bases, leaving 13 bases between the germline ends. The CDR3: CASSIGLVGAEQFF. For the CDR3, the DNA is TGTGCCAGTAGTATAGGACTAGTTGGGGCTGAGCAGTTCTTC. Drawing the rest from reference TRBV19 and TRBJ2-1, the complete variable domain is DGGITQSPKYLFRKEGQNVTLSCEQNLNHDAMYWYRQDPGQGLRLIYYSQIVNDFQKGDIAEGYSVSREKKESFPLTVTSAQKNPTAFYLCASSIGLVGAEQFFGPGTRLTVL.

This clone was detected once. The V call is TRBV28, the J call TRBJ2-7; weak D call: TRBD2 (5 bases). V lost 7 bases and J 0 bases, leaving 13 bases between the germline ends. CDR3 length equals 14 residues. Germline CDR1 is MDHEN and CDR2 is SYDVKM. As DNA, the CDR3 is TGTGCCAGCATAGGAGGACTCAGCTCCTACGAGCAGTACTTC. Its translation: CASIGGLSSYEQYF.

The gene calls are TRBV28 and TRBJ1-2; D call uncertain. Germline CDR1 is MDHEN and CDR2 is SYDVKM. This CDR3 comprises 14 residues. Trimming removed 2 bases from V and 0 bases from J, with 7 bases in between. The CDR3 loop reads CASSLSGPNYGYTF. The CDR3 nucleotides are TGTGCCAGCAGTTTAAGCGGGCCTAACTATGGCTACACCTTC.

V is TRBV27 and J is TRBJ2-5; TRBD2 aligns across 14 bases. Germline V gene sequence: CDR1 MNHEY, CDR2 SMNVEV (reference sequence). The CDR3 contains 15 residues. With 6 bases clipped from V and 5 bases from J, the junction kept 5 bases outside the gene matches. The DNA for the CDR3 is TGTGCCAGCAGCCAGGGACTAGCGGGGGTGGAGACCCAGTACTTC. Amino acid sequence: CASSQGLAGVETQYF.

This chain links TRBV5-1 with TRBJ2-1; TRBD2 matches at 10 bases. Germline V gene lookup returns CDR1 SGHRS and CDR2 YFSETQ. CDR3 length: 15 amino acids. Trimming took 4 bases from V and 3 from J; bases not matched to a gene: 4. CDR3: CASSPLAGVYNEQFF. CDR3 sequence (DNA): TGCGCCAGCAGCCCGCTAGCGGGGGTCTACAATGAGCAGTTCTTC. Full variable domain (remainder filled in from reference TRBV5-1 and TRBJ2-1): KAGVTQTPRYLIKTRGQQVTLSCSPISGHRSVSWYQQTPGQGLQFLFEYFSETQRNKGNFPGRFSGRQFSNSRSEMNVSTLELGDSALYLCASSPLAGVYNEQFFGPGTRLTVL.

J is TRBJ1-2 and V is TRBV7-9; 8 bases fit TRBD1. The CDR3 is made up of 13 amino acids. Trimming at V came to 1 base and at J to 10 bases, leaving 5 bases not matched to a gene. CDR1 and CDR2 (germline): SEHNR, FQNEAQ (reference sequence). DNA of the CDR3: TGTGCCAGCAGCTTAGTAGGACAGGGTGACTACACCTTC. Translated: CASSLVGQGDYTF.

CDR3 amino acids: CATSRDTGGLSPAFF. CDR3 in DNA: TGTGCCACCAGCAGAGATACGGGGGGTCTCAGCCCAGCTTTCTTT. V usage is TRBV15 and J usage is TRBJ1-1; the D gene is possibly TRBD1 (5 bases). This CDR3 region has 15 residues. Trimming took 0 bases from V and 10 from J, leaving 18 bases between them. Germline-derived CDR1 and CDR2 are LNHNV and YYDKDF (reference sequence).

The genes are TRBV13 and TRBJ1-3, with 7 bases fitting TRBD1. The CDR3 length is 14 residues. The V segment lost 4 bases and the J segment 3 bases; nucleotides outside the gene matches: 3. Germline lookup yields CDR1 PRHDT and CDR2 FYEKMQ (reference sequence). CDR3 sequence reads: CASSSRDSGNTIYF. The CDR3 DNA is TGTGCCAGCAGCTCACGGGACAGTGGAAACACCATATATTTT. The full variable domain, completed using reference TRBV13 and TRBJ1-3, is AAGVIQSPRHLIKEKRETATLKCYPIPRHDTVYWYQQGPGQDPQFLISFYEKMQSDKGSIPDRFSAQQFSDYHSELNMSSLELGDSALYFCASSSRDSGNTIYFGEGSWLTVV.